The 24 T cell receptor beta chains below were found in one sample sequenced in a study of cytomegalovirus exposure and HLA in healthy donors. The PCR employed 60 Vbeta primers together with 13 Jbeta primers. Only in-frame clones appear in the TCRdb table, and some are missing; sequencing was by immunoSEQ multiplex PCR. The sample lists over 200,000 clones; more than 85% were seen once. Sequencing used PBMCs. The source of these receptors is a woman between 18 and 29 years old in good health and CMV-seronegative.

This clone is a singleton in its sample. The chain employs TRBV7-9 and TRBJ2-1, with a weak D call TRBD1 (6 bases). Germline V gene sequence: CDR1 SEHNR, CDR2 FQNEAQ (reference sequence). The length of the CDR3 is 15 residues. V was pared by 4 bases and J by 7 bases, with 17 bases between. In nucleotides, the CDR3 is TGTGCCAGCAGCTCAACAACCGGGACATCTAATGAGCAGTTCTTC. Residues: CASSSTTGTSNEQFF.

The CDR3, as DNA: TGTGCCAGCGCCATTGGGGCTAGCGGGAGAGGGGAGACCCAGTACTTC. Its protein product is CASAIGASGRGETQYF. The chain is built from TRBV7-3 and TRBJ2-5; 10 bases are a match to TRBD2. J was trimmed by 5 bases and V by 8 bases; bases with no gene match: 14. Germline V gene lookup returns CDR1 SGHTA and CDR2 FQGTGA. This CDR3 contains 16 residues. The full variable domain, with the rest looked up from reference TRBV7-3 and TRBJ2-5, is GAGVSQTPSNKVTEKGKYVELRCDPISGHTALYWYRQSLGQGPEFLIYFQGTGAADDSGLPNDRFFAVRPEGSVSTLKIQRTERGDSAVYLCASAIGASGRGETQYFGPGTRLLVL.

The chain combines TRBV28 with TRBJ2-7; D is possibly TRBD2 (7 bases). This CDR3 comprises 14 residues. Germline V gene lookup returns CDR1 MDHEN and CDR2 SYDVKM. Trimming left V 5 bases short and J 2 bases short, with 13 bases between. The CDR3: CASSAGGQAYEQYF. As DNA, the CDR3 is TGTGCCAGCAGTGCCGGGGGGCAGGCCTACGAGCAGTACTTC.

This clone was seen a single time. The CDR3 DNA follows: TGTGCCAGCAGCCAAGAAGATTGGGGGGCGGGAGACATTCAGTACTTC. It is translated as CASSQEDWGAGDIQYF. The chain employs TRBV4-2 and TRBJ2-4; maybe TRBD2 (7 bases). This CDR3 is built from 16 residues. V shed 0 bases and J shed 8 bases, with 17 bases lying between them. Germline V CDR1 and CDR2: LGHNA, YNFKEQ.

In nucleotides, the CDR3 is TGTGCCAGCAGCCTGTCCCCCGAAACTTACGAGCAGTACTTC. Residues: CASSLSPETYEQYF. This rearrangement joins TRBV27 to TRBJ2-7, with D unresolved. There are 14 residues in the CDR3. The V gene's germline CDR1 is MNHEY and CDR2 SMNVEV (reference sequence). Trimming removed 6 bases from V and 4 bases from J, with 16 bases in between.

Only a few counts were recorded for this clone. The rearrangement joins TRBV4-1 to TRBJ2-1; D is perhaps TRBD2 (6 bases). Trimming stripped 6 bases from V and 8 bases from J, with 17 bases between. This CDR3 comprises 14 residues. Looked up from germline, CDR1 is MGHRA and CDR2 is YSYEKL. The chain's CDR3 is CASSSGPQGDEQFF. CDR3 nucleotides: TGCGCCAGCAGTAGCGGCCCTCAAGGTGATGAGCAGTTCTTC.

This rearrangement joins TRBV30 to TRBJ2-5; TRBD1 matches 8 bases. The CDR3 consists of 15 residues. Germline V gene lookup returns CDR1 GTSNPN and CDR2 SVGIG (reference sequence). The CDR3 region is CLIEYIGQGQETQYF. In nucleotides, the CDR3 is TGTCTTATCGAGTATATAGGACAGGGCCAAGAGACCCAGTACTTC. Variable domain in full (rest from reference TRBV30 and TRBJ2-5): SQTIHQWPATLVQPVGSPLSLECTVEGTSNPNLYWYRQAAGRGLQLLFYSVGIGQISSEVPQNLSASRPQDRQFILSSKKLLLSDSGFYLCLIEYIGQGQETQYFGPGTRLLVL.

V and J are TRBV9 and TRBJ2-1, with 8 positions matching TRBD2. Germline V gene data show CDR1 as SGDLS and CDR2 as YYNGEE. Losses at the gene ends were 0 bases for V and 9 bases for J; bases not matched to a gene: 14. The CDR3 runs to 17 residues. The CDR3 reads CASSVVYQREKVGEQFF. The CDR3 region has the DNA TGTGCCAGCAGCGTAGTTTATCAGCGGGAGAAAGTCGGTGAGCAGTTCTTC.

The genes are TRBV9 and TRBJ2-3; 10 bases map to TRBD1. The CDR3 runs to 15 residues. Germline V gene lookup returns CDR1 SGDLS and CDR2 YYNGEE. The trim removed 0 bases at V and 8 bases at J, leaving 6 bases unmatched. The CDR3 sequence is CASSVEGTGVGTQYF. The CDR3 DNA sequence: TGTGCCAGCAGCGTAGAGGGGACAGGGGTAGGTACGCAGTATTTT.

V is TRBV7-8 and J is TRBJ2-5, with 16 bases lining up with TRBD2. The better agreement between TRBJ2-7 and the DNA end casts doubt on the J call. This CDR3 has 19 amino acids. Germline V gene data show CDR1 as SGHVS and CDR2 as FQNEAQ. The CDR3 bases are TGTGCCAGCAGCTTAGTGTCGGGACTAGCGGGAGGGCCCTCCTACGAGCAGTACTTC. The encoded protein is CASSLVSGLAGGPSYEQYF.

This clone was detected only once. The V call is TRBV18, the J call TRBJ2-3, with 11 bases identical to TRBD2. With V trimmed by 3 bases and J by 4 bases, 6 bases remained unmatched. Germline V lookup: CDR1 KGHSH, CDR2 LQKENI. The CDR3 has 16 amino acids. This CDR3 reads CASSPVAGGPSDTQYF. Written as DNA, the CDR3 is TGTGCCAGCTCACCGGTAGCGGGGGGGCCGTCAGATACGCAGTATTTT. Together with reference TRBV18 and TRBJ2-3, the CDR3 gives the full variable domain: NAGVMQNPRHLVRRRGQEARLRCSPMKGHSHVYWYRQLPEEGLKFMVYLQKENIIDESGMPKERFSAEFPKEGPSILRIQQVVRGDSAAYFCASSPVAGGPSDTQYFGPGTRLTVL.

In its sample, this clone was seen a few times. The chain employs TRBV7-2 and TRBJ1-3; D is possibly TRBD1 (5 bases). The CDR3 contains 16 residues. The germline V gene has CDR1 SGHTA and CDR2 FQGNSA. Trimming took off 2 bases at V and 3 bases at J, with 14 bases between the two ends. The CDR3 coding sequence is TGTGCCAGCAGCTTATACCCCGGGGGGTTTGGAAACACCATATATTTT. Its protein product is CASSLYPGGFGNTIYF.

The chain is built from TRBV5-6 and TRBJ1-1; D is perhaps TRBD1 (5 bases). The CDR3 has 16 residues. With 2 bases removed from V and 1 base from J, the gap between germline ends came to 15 bases. Looked up from germline, CDR1 is SGHDT and CDR2 is YYEEEE. CDR3 region: CASSFSTDHRNTEAFF. CDR3 bases: TGTGCCAGCAGCTTTTCGACAGACCACAGGAACACTGAAGCTTTCTTT.

The J gene is TRBJ2-5, the V gene TRBV13, with TRBD2 matching over 11 bases. CDR1 is PRHDT and CDR2 is FYEKMQ in the germline V gene (reference sequence). The CDR3 is 17 residues long. With V trimmed by 1 base and J by 1 base, 5 bases remained unmatched. CDR3 DNA sequence: TGTGCCAGCAGCTTAGAATCGGGACTAGCGGCCCAAGAGACCCAGTACTTC. This sequence encodes CASSLESGLAAQETQYF.

V gene TRBV6-1 combines with J gene TRBJ1-1, with D maybe TRBD1 (5 bases). CDR3 length: 16 residues. In germline, CDR1 is MNHNS, CDR2 SASEGT. The germline V and J ends were trimmed by 4 bases and 1 base, with 16 bases remaining between them. DNA of the CDR3: TGTGCCAGCAGTGGAGGACGTGGCGGGGGGAACACTGAAGCTTTCTTT. This codes for CASSGGRGGGNTEAFF.

The chain links TRBV19 to TRBJ2-2; D is unresolved. The CDR3 length is 12 residues. Trimming stripped 1 base from V and 8 bases from J, with 5 bases between. Looked up from germline, CDR1 is LNHDA and CDR2 is SQIVND (reference sequence). The chain's CDR3 is CASSIVTGELFF. CDR3 coding DNA: TGTGCCAGTAGTATAGTGACAGGGGAGCTGTTTTTT. Variable domain in full (rest from reference TRBV19 and TRBJ2-2): DGGITQSPKYLFRKEGQNVTLSCEQNLNHDAMYWYRQDPGQGLRLIYYSQIVNDFQKGDIAEGYSVSREKKESFPLTVTSAQKNPTAFYLCASSIVTGELFFGEGSRLTVL.

The chain couples TRBV27 to TRBJ2-7, with a possible D match to TRBD2 (6 bases). This CDR3 contains 15 residues. Per the germline V gene, CDR1 is MNHEY and CDR2 is SMNVEV (reference sequence). Trimming removed 5 bases at V and 4 bases at J, with 18 bases between. Written as DNA, the CDR3 is TGTGCCAGCAGTCCAACGTCGGGAGTCATGTACGAGCAGTACTTC. Its protein is CASSPTSGVMYEQYF.

J is TRBJ1-3 and V is TRBV9; D is ambiguous. Trimming cost V 0 bases and J 6 bases, with 7 bases left between them. The CDR3 contains 13 residues. CDR1 SGDLS and CDR2 YYNGEE come from the germline V gene. The CDR3 DNA follows: TGTGCCAGCAGCGTAGGGGGAGAAAACACCATATATTTT. Protein product: CASSVGGENTIYF.

The rearrangement uses TRBV9 and TRBJ2-7; the D gene is possibly TRBD1 (5 bases). CDR3 size: 13 residues. With 2 bases removed from V and 4 bases from J, the gap between germline ends came to 10 bases. CDR1 and CDR2 from the germline V gene are SGDLS and YYNGEE. The CDR3 sequence is CASSVDAGYEQYF. CDR3 nucleotide sequence: TGTGCCAGCAGCGTGGATGCAGGGTACGAGCAGTACTTC.

The chain uses TRBV7-8 and TRBJ2-1, with 9 bases that match TRBD1. CDR1 SGHVS and CDR2 FQNEAQ come from the germline V gene. J lost 7 bases, V lost 6 bases, and 10 bases had no gene match. This CDR3 comprises 15 residues. The CDR3 region is CASRNRDRALNEQFF. The CDR3, as DNA: TGTGCCAGCAGGAACCGGGACAGGGCTTTAAATGAGCAGTTCTTC.

The chain joins TRBV11-3 to TRBJ2-7; no firm D call. The CDR3 sequence is 15 residues long. Trimming removed 2 bases at V and 0 bases at J, with 11 bases between. Germline loops: CDR1 SGHNT, CDR2 YENEEA. CDR3 loop: CASSLSRLTSYEQYF. CDR3 in DNA: TGTGCCAGCAGCTTAAGCCGCCTCACCTCCTACGAGCAGTACTTC.

This rearrangement joins TRBV18 to TRBJ2-7; 8 nucleotides line up with TRBD1. The V gene's germline CDR1 is KGHSH and CDR2 LQKENI. This CDR3 is 16 amino acids long. J gave up 3 bases and V 4 bases, and 11 bases lay outside the gene matches. The CDR3 nucleotides are TGTGCCAGCTCACAATCCTGGACAGGGTCAGGCTACGAGCAGTACTTC. Protein sequence: CASSQSWTGSGYEQYF.

The chain uses TRBV11-3 and TRBJ2-5, with D maybe TRBD1 (6 bases). The V end lost 1 base, the J end lost 5 bases, and 11 bases lay between the germline ends. The CDR3 totals 14 residues. CDR1 SGHNT and CDR2 YENEEA come from the germline V gene. CDR3 in DNA: TGTGCCAGCAGCTTAGGGTCAGGGGAGGAGACCCAGTACTTC. Translating it yields CASSLGSGEETQYF. The full variable domain, in which reference TRBV11-3 and TRBJ2-5 provide the parts outside the CDR3, is EAGVVQSPRYKIIEKKQPVAFWCNPISGHNTLYWYLQNLGQGPELLIRYENEEAVDDSQLPKDRFSAERLKGVDSTLKIQPAELGDSAVYLCASSLGSGEETQYFGPGTRLLVL.

This chain joins TRBV6-5 and TRBJ2-3; D is ambiguous. Looked up from germline, CDR1 is MNHEY and CDR2 is SVGAGI. V was shortened by 5 bases and J by 4 bases, with 4 bases between the two germline ends. The CDR3 loop spans 11 amino acids. Written as DNA, the CDR3 is TGTGCCAGCAGTGCGGCAGATACGCAGTATTTT. Amino acids: CASSAADTQYF.